These 31 T cell receptor beta chains were sequenced from one sample in a study of shared clonotypes between healthy human individuals. Assay: immunoSEQ multiplex PCR; the TCRdb copy retains only in-frame clones and omits some. The data show approximately 250,000 clones, about 69% seen once. Sequenced sample: memory CD4+ T cells sorted from blood. Subset in this sample: CD45RA-negative fraction. The receptors shown here come from a man aged 25 to 40 in good health.

The V gene is TRBV7-9, the J gene TRBJ2-2; no firm D call. Trimming cost V 6 bases and J 7 bases, with 15 bases left between them. CDR1 SEHNR and CDR2 FQNEAQ come from the germline V gene (reference sequence). The CDR3 sequence is 14 residues long. CDR3 nucleotide sequence: TGTGCCAGCAGATACCTAGGTAGCAGCGGGGAGCTGTTTTTT. Amino acids: CASRYLGSSGELFF.

This clone was observed a few times. The chain links TRBV7-2 to TRBJ2-1; 8 bases line up with TRBD2. The CDR3 is 14 residues long. Germline CDR1 and CDR2: SGHTA and FQGNSA. Trimming removed 3 bases from V and 4 bases from J; junction bases left unmatched: 2. The CDR3 coding sequence is TGTGCCAGCAGCTTCGCGGGAGGTTACAATGAGCAGTTCTTC. Translating gives CASSFAGGYNEQFF.

This clone occurred a few times. The CDR3 here is CASSLDQNYGYTF. CDR3 nucleotides: TGTGCCAGCAGCTTGGATCAGAACTATGGCTACACCTTC. The chain carries TRBV5-6 and TRBJ1-2; D not certain. The V end was cut by 0 bases, the J end by 2 bases, with 5 bases between. Germline V CDR1 and CDR2: SGHDT, YYEEEE. The CDR3 length is 13 residues.

The V and J genes are TRBV29-1 and TRBJ2-7, with TRBD1 identical over 7 bases. This CDR3 is 14 amino acids long. Germline assignment: CDR1 SQVTM and CDR2 ANQGSEA. With V trimmed by 4 bases and J by 7 bases, 13 bases remained unmatched. CDR3: CSVVLHTGAREQYF. In DNA form, the CDR3 reads TGCAGCGTTGTTTTACACACAGGGGCAAGGGAGCAGTACTTC.

This clone was counted a few times. The chain is built from TRBV7-9 and TRBJ1-5; 8 bases fit TRBD1. The CDR3 has 18 residues. Per germline, CDR1 SEHNR and CDR2 FQNEAQ (reference sequence). Trimming removed 5 bases from V and 3 bases from J; junction bases left unmatched: 15. This CDR3 reads CASSHPPGQGGINQPQHF. For the CDR3, the DNA is TGTGCCAGCAGCCACCCCCCCGGACAGGGAGGGATCAATCAGCCCCAGCATTTT.

The gene calls are TRBV4-3 and TRBJ2-7, with unresolved D. The CDR3 contains 14 residues. In germline, CDR1 is LGHNA, CDR2 YSLEER. Trimming cost V 0 bases and J 1 base, with 7 bases left between them. The CDR3 region is CASSQEHQSYEQYF. DNA for the CDR3: TGCGCCAGCAGCCAAGAACACCAATCCTACGAGCAGTACTTC.

The J gene is TRBJ1-1, the V gene TRBV28; D unresolved. The CDR3 has 11 amino acids. V was pared by 6 bases and J by 11 bases, with 13 bases between. The germline CDR1 and CDR2 sequences are MDHEN and SYDVKM. The CDR3 protein is CASRSSLVAFF. In DNA, the CDR3 is TGTGCCAGCAGATCGAGTTTGGTGGCTTTCTTT.

The chain carries TRBV7-9 and TRBJ2-3; 12 bases map to TRBD2. The CDR3 extends over 16 amino acids. Trimming cost V 6 bases and J 2 bases; bases outside gene matches: 6. From germline, CDR1 is SEHNR and CDR2 FQNEAQ (reference sequence). Here the CDR3 DNA reads TGTGCCAGCAGTCCTAGGACTAGCGGGATCACAGATACGCAGTATTTT. Encoded protein: CASSPRTSGITDTQYF.

The chain joins TRBV18 to TRBJ2-2; D is perhaps TRBD2 (6 bases). The CDR3 runs to 18 residues. V lost 2 bases and J 0 bases, leaving 16 bases between the germline ends. CDR1 and CDR2 from the germline V gene are KGHSH and LQKENI. The CDR3, as DNA: TGTGCCAGCTCACCATGGGGGGTGCCGCGGACGAACACCGGGGAGCTGTTTTTT. Protein: CASSPWGVPRTNTGELFF.

This clone showed up just a few times. The gene calls are TRBV5-6 and TRBJ2-7; tentatively, D is TRBD1 (6 bases). The V and J ends lost 1 base and 5 bases respectively, with 10 bases between them. This CDR3 is 13 amino acids long. Germline V gene data show CDR1 as SGHDT and CDR2 as YYEEEE. For the CDR3, the DNA is TGTGCCAGCAGCTTGATAACAGGGAACGAGCAGTACTTC. Translation: CASSLITGNEQYF.

V usage is TRBV28 and J usage is TRBJ2-1, with 8 nucleotides matching TRBD2. The CDR3 is 15 residues long. After removal of 7 bases from V and 0 bases from J, the junction contained 5 bases not matched to a gene. The germline gives CDR1 MDHEN, CDR2 SYDVKM. CDR3 coding DNA: TGTGCCAGCACCAAGAGCGGGAGCTCCTACAATGAGCAGTTCTTC. Translation gives CASTKSGSSYNEQFF.

This clone was seen ten or more times. The rearrangement joins TRBV2 to TRBJ2-1; D call uncertain. Germline CDR1 and CDR2: SNHLY and FYNNEI. The CDR3 sequence is 13 residues long. V dropped 6 bases and J dropped 2 bases, with 8 bases sitting between them. Here the CDR3 DNA reads TGTGCCAGCAGACCGAACACCTACAATGAGCAGTTCTTC. Amino acid sequence: CASRPNTYNEQFF.

V is TRBV27 and J is TRBJ2-2, with 8 positions matching TRBD1. V gave up 2 bases and J gave up 6 bases; unmatched junction bases: 8. The germline V gene has CDR1 MNHEY and CDR2 SMNVEV (reference sequence). There are 16 residues in the CDR3. DNA of the CDR3: TGTGCCAGCAGTTTACAGGACAGGGAACCCCCCGGGGAGCTGTTTTTT. It yields the protein CASSLQDREPPGELFF.

The chain links TRBV9 to TRBJ2-2; 11 bases line up with TRBD1. Germline V lookup: CDR1 SGDLS, CDR2 YYNGEE. The CDR3 consists of 19 residues. Trimming cost V 4 bases and J 7 bases; bases outside gene matches: 18. The CDR3 is CASSSDPGQGAGNHGELFF. The CDR3 DNA sequence: TGTGCCAGCAGCTCAGACCCCGGACAGGGGGCAGGTAATCACGGGGAGCTGTTTTTT.

The V and J genes are TRBV6-1 and TRBJ2-7; 11 bases map to TRBD2. J gave up 4 bases and V 1 base, and 3 bases lay outside the gene matches. Germline loops: CDR1 MNHNS, CDR2 SASEGT. The CDR3 length is 15 residues. CDR3: CASSEGGTSGYEQYF. In nucleotides, the CDR3 is TGTGCCAGCAGTGAAGGGGGGACTAGCGGATACGAGCAGTACTTC.

The chain employs TRBV4-2 and TRBJ1-5, with TRBD1 matching 7 bases. V trimming: 4 bases; J trimming: 4 bases; junction bases outside the gene matches: 10. The CDR3 length is 16 residues. Germline V CDR1 and CDR2: LGHNA, YNFKEQ. The CDR3 region is CASSRGLGDRNQPQHF. The CDR3, as DNA: TGTGCCAGCAGCCGGGGGCTCGGGGACAGAAATCAGCCCCAGCATTTT.

This clone has a single count. The chain uses TRBV4-2 and TRBJ2-3; 10 bases match TRBD2. This CDR3 region has 16 residues. Germline CDR1 LGHNA, CDR2 YNFKEQ. Germline trimming cut 4 bases from V and 6 bases from J; bases unmatched to any gene: 10. The CDR3 region is CASSPRPLAGEDTQYF. CDR3 sequence (DNA): TGTGCCAGCAGCCCGAGACCGCTAGCGGGGGAGGATACGCAGTATTTT.

The chain joins TRBV25-1 to TRBJ2-6; 8 positions match TRBD1. The CDR3 is 15 residues long. Germline V CDR1 and CDR2: MGHDK, SYGVNS. V lost 6 bases and J lost 2; bases outside the gene matches: 3. DNA of the CDR3: TGTGCCAGCAGAGAACAGGGGGCTGGGGCCAACGTCCTGACTTTC. Residues: CASREQGAGANVLTF.

This clone was seen a single time. The chain couples TRBV11-3 to TRBJ2-1; 10 nucleotides agree with TRBD1. The V and J ends lost 5 bases and 7 bases, in that order; junction bases with no gene match: 8. The germline V gene has CDR1 SGHNT and CDR2 YENEEA. This CDR3 is 15 amino acids long. The CDR3 DNA follows: TGTGCCAGCAGCCGCGGGACAGGGGATAGAAATGAGCAGTTCTTC. This codes for CASSRGTGDRNEQFF.

The gene calls are TRBV19 and TRBJ1-1, with D unresolved. V lost 3 bases, J lost 5 bases, and 13 bases lay in between. The germline V gene encodes CDR1 LNHDA and CDR2 SQIVND (reference sequence). CDR3 size: 14 residues. CDR3 DNA sequence: TGTGCCAGTAGTATTTTGGGGAGAGGAACTGAAGCTTTCTTT. This sequence encodes CASSILGRGTEAFF.

The chain links TRBV7-9 to TRBJ2-5, with D unresolved. Germline-derived CDR1 and CDR2 are SEHNR and FQNEAQ (reference sequence). CDR3 size: 12 residues. V dropped 2 bases and J dropped 5 bases, with 6 bases sitting between them. CDR3: CASSLFTETQYF. CDR3 coding DNA: TGTGCCAGCAGCTTATTTACGGAGACCCAGTACTTC.

This chain links TRBV7-9 with TRBJ2-3; 11 positions agree with TRBD2. The V gene's germline CDR1 is SEHNR and CDR2 FQNEAQ (reference sequence). This CDR3 contains 16 residues. The V and J ends lost 5 bases and 6 bases, in that order; junction bases with no gene match: 10. CDR3 sequence: CASSPPSGRSIDTQYF. The CDR3 bases are TGTGCCAGCAGCCCCCCTAGCGGGAGGAGTATCGATACGCAGTATTTT.

The J gene is TRBJ2-7, the V gene TRBV5-1; TRBD1 might be the D (6 bases). Trimming pared 5 bases from V and 0 bases from J, leaving 15 bases between. Per germline, CDR1 SGHRS and CDR2 YFSETQ. The CDR3 length is 15 residues. The CDR3 bases are TGCGCCAGCAGTCCGGGACATCAAATCTCCTACGAGCAGTACTTC. As protein: CASSPGHQISYEQYF. Complete variable domain (other parts from reference TRBV5-1 and TRBJ2-7): KAGVTQTPRYLIKTRGQQVTLSCSPISGHRSVSWYQQTPGQGLQFLFEYFSETQRNKGNFPGRFSGRQFSNSRSEMNVSTLELGDSALYLCASSPGHQISYEQYFGPGTRLTVT.

In its sample, this clone was seen a few times. V and J are TRBV6-1 and TRBJ2-7, with D perhaps TRBD2 (5 bases). The V end was cut by 6 bases, the J end by 4 bases, with 13 bases between. Germline CDR1 and CDR2: MNHNS and SASEGT. This CDR3 spans 13 amino acids. CDR3 sequence: CASRQPRGYEQYF. DNA of the CDR3: TGTGCCAGCAGACAACCCCGAGGGTACGAGCAGTACTTC.

This clone was counted between two and nine times. Additional DNA sequences in this sample encode the identical CDR3. The chain recombines TRBV2 with TRBJ1-2, with no clear D. The V gene lost 1 base and the J gene lost 3 bases, with 6 bases spanning the gap. CDR3 length: 13 amino acids. CDR1 and CDR2 (germline): SNHLY, FYNNEI. The CDR3 is CASSEGVDYGYTF. The CDR3 nucleotides are TGTGCCAGCAGTGAAGGGGTGGACTATGGCTACACCTTC.

The chain is built from TRBV5-1 and TRBJ1-1; maybe TRBD1 (6 bases). This CDR3 is 13 amino acids long. In germline, CDR1 is SGHRS, CDR2 YFSETQ. Trimming cost V 0 bases and J 9 bases, with 12 bases left between them. DNA for the CDR3: TGCGCCAGCAGCTTGGAACCTCAGGGGCAAGCTTTCTTT. This gives the protein CASSLEPQGQAFF.

The V and J genes are TRBV19 and TRBJ2-3; the match to TRBD2 covers 8 bases. This CDR3 is built from 17 residues. Germline V CDR1 and CDR2: LNHDA, SQIVND (reference sequence). V was clipped by 5 bases and J by 1 base; unmatched bases: 11. The CDR3 protein is CASSARTSGTGTDTQYF. Here the CDR3 DNA reads TGTGCCAGTAGTGCCCGTACTAGCGGAACAGGCACAGATACGCAGTATTTT.

This clone has just a few counts. The J gene is TRBJ1-2, the V gene TRBV6-5, with 12 bases that match TRBD1. Germline CDR1 is MNHEY and CDR2 is SVGAGI. The CDR3 is 15 residues long. J gave up 7 bases and V 7 bases, and 10 bases lay outside the gene matches. CDR3 in DNA: TGTGCCAGCAACCGGGGACAGGGGGCTTCTAGTGGCTACACCTTC. As protein: CASNRGQGASSGYTF.

The V and J genes are TRBV13 and TRBJ1-5, with D tentatively TRBD1 (5 bases). Trimming cost V 5 bases and J 1 base, with 12 bases left between them. The germline V gene encodes CDR1 PRHDT and CDR2 FYEKMQ (reference sequence). The CDR3 length is 15 residues. The CDR3 nucleotides are TGTGCCAGCAGCCGCGGGGGGGGGAGCAATCAGCCCCAGCATTTT. Translating gives CASSRGGGSNQPQHF.

The V call is TRBV10-2, the J call TRBJ2-1, with 8 bases that match TRBD2. Germline CDR1 WSHSY, CDR2 SAAADI. The V and J ends lost 8 bases and 6 bases, in that order; junction bases with no gene match: 9. The CDR3 loop spans 14 amino acids. CDR3 nucleotides: TGCGCCAGCCTCGGGCTAGCGGGTAGCAATGAGCAGTTCTTC. Protein product: CASLGLAGSNEQFF.

This sequence joins TRBV11-3 and TRBJ2-1, with D perhaps TRBD2 (7 bases). Germline CDR1 SGHNT, CDR2 YENEEA. This CDR3 comprises 16 residues. V was clipped by 6 bases and J by 5 bases, with 20 bases between them. The CDR3 coding sequence is TGTGCCAGCAGTCTATTCGCTGGGGGGGGCCACAATGAGCAGTTCTTC. The encoded protein is CASSLFAGGGHNEQFF.